Given below is one TCR beta chain in context. There are 15 residues in the CDR3. The V gene's germline CDR1 is LGHDT and CDR2 YNNKEL (reference sequence). The ends lost 6 bases at V and 4 bases at J; junction bases unmatched: 10. These data originate in a study of blood T cell repertoires in COVID-19. Study background: Collection of acute and convalescent COVID-19 samples took place in the United States, Italy and Spain. Sample material is recorded as cDNA or gDNA derived from T cells, B-cell-depleted T cells, or PBMCs.

Produced via immunoSEQ multiplex PCR; TCRdb's table is partial and in-frame only. The profile shows roughly 190,000 clones, about 80% of them singletons. This clonotype was sampled from a woman aged 45-60 years with active or convalescent COVID-19. The sequenced sample was peripheral blood. This chain joins TRBV3-1 (or the pseudogene TRBV3-2) and TRBJ1-1; 8 positions agree with TRBD1. CDR3 coding DNA: TGTGCCAGCAGTTACGGACCCACAGGGGGCACTGAAGCTTTCTTT. Protein sequence: CASSYGPTGGTEAFF.